This T cell receptor (beta chain) originates from a study of T cells in Graves' hyperthyroidism and ophthalmopathy (dated by TCRdb to between 2018 and 2021). Context from the whole study: Peripheral blood was collected at initial diagnosis, before any treatment. In addition, the study compared T-cell repertoires in thyroid tissue and in blood from several Graves' hyperthyroidism patients. The 75 to 100 discovery patients were divided at random into training and test sets in a 7:3 ratio. Prospective prediction of ophthalmopathy was tested in an independent validation cohort of some 20 hyperthyroidism patients and 17 patients who later progressed to ophthalmopathy. Once sampling was done, hyperthyroidism patients were given methimazole at a starting dose of 30 mg daily, whereas ophthalmopathy patients were given high-dose intravenous methylprednisolone. To identify distinguishing TCR V-J signatures, a discovery cohort of 90 to 100 patients was used, comprising 43 with Graves' ophthalmopathy and around 60 with stable Graves' hyperthyroidism. The paper describes TCR Vbeta CDR3 sequencing of 140 or so peripheral blood samples, made up of around 41 ophthalmopathy patients, roughly 80 hyperthyroidism patients and 17 progressor patients. Study-level results and caveats: Blood samples also contained most of the expanded thyroid clonotypes (frequency above 0.001), which suggests that blood repertoires may reflect thyroid immune responses. During validation, the model predicted progression to ophthalmopathy a median of about 5.9 months ahead of onset, with around 71% sensitivity and around 72% specificity. Sample size was not statistically predetermined, and investigators were not blinded to group allocation. Ophthalmopathy was separated from stable hyperthyroidism by a 13 V-J signature model, with over 85% sensitivity and approximately 81% specificity obtained in cross-validation and 80%/75% obtained in testing.

Amplification of TCR beta CDR3 regions was carried out from RNA transcripts. The TCR CDR3 was subjected to a first round of RT-PCR using the HTBI primer set and the Qiagen OneStep RT-PCR kit. Libraries were constructed in a second round of multiplex PCR, after which size selection and purification were performed. Paired-end sequencing of the libraries was performed with 100 bp reads on an Illumina HiSeq2000. The study's processing was this. Raw data were processed with SOAPnuke, discarding reads with adapters, uncalled bases, mean Phred below 15, or no exact constant-primer or identifier match. COPE v1.2.5 was used to merge the high-quality paired reads, and each unique nucleotide sequence was defined as a clonotype. MiTCR v1.1 was used to align the clonotypes against IMGT TRBV, TRBD and TRBJ reference segments. Only V-J combinations with frequency above 0.0001, covering roughly 99% of repertoires, were analysed. A TCS score was defined as the ratio between F50 (clonal expansion) and ExV (chaos), using BLOSUM62-based TCRdist between CDR3 peptides within each V-J. Welch's t-statistics and random forest reduced just over 500 V-J features to under 15, which were used in a naive Bayes classifier (R e1071). TCRdb trimmed the raw reads at Q25, called clones with MiXCR and kept productive beta chains. Each entry merges the rows of one CDR3 protein and shows their most common DNA and genes. What appears here as the V and J calls and clone size reflects TCRdb's work, not the paper's. The sample table shows 690,000 or so distinct CDR3 sequences, and approximately 19% are seen once. The ten largest clones add up to around 17% of the sample.

Relative to germline, V is missing 1 base and J is missing 3 bases, with 5 bases of the junction outside any gene match. From the cysteine through the phenylalanine, the CDR3 covers 14 amino acids. Of the read, only the CDR3 DNA is kept; its 42 bases are in frame from base 1. The CDR1 and CDR2 encoded by the germline V gene (reference sequence) are DFQATT and SNEGSKA. In the case of this clonotype: Its target antigen remains unknown. Base qualities are not recorded, but no much larger clone differs from it by a single base.

Hyperthyroidism patients were newly diagnosed, had a disease duration of under 2 months, and were aged 18 to 65 years. The study excluded patients with uncontrolled infections, other autoimmune diseases, pregnancy or lactation. Clinical symptoms, serum thyroxine and TRAb, thyroid ultrasound, and orbital computed tomography formed the basis for the diagnoses. Blood from progressor patients was drawn when they were first diagnosed with hyperthyroidism, before any ophthalmopathy symptoms appeared. PBMCs were separated from roughly 10 ml of fresh peripheral blood using Ficoll-Paque density gradient centrifugation. Progressor patients were defined as those initially diagnosed with Graves' hyperthyroidism in whom ophthalmopathy developed during follow-up. Trizol reagent was used to extract total RNA, and RNA quality was then checked on an Agilent 2100 Bioanalyzer.

Recombination joined TRBV20-1 with TRBJ2-7; 8 junctional bases match TRBD2. The receptor comes from a woman aged 50 to 60 with Graves' hyperthyroidism that later progressed to Graves' ophthalmopathy. Sequencing used blood. The sequence in DNA is TGCAGTGCTAGAGCACCGGGAGGGGTCTACGAGCAGTACTTC. It codes for CSARAPGGVYEQYF.